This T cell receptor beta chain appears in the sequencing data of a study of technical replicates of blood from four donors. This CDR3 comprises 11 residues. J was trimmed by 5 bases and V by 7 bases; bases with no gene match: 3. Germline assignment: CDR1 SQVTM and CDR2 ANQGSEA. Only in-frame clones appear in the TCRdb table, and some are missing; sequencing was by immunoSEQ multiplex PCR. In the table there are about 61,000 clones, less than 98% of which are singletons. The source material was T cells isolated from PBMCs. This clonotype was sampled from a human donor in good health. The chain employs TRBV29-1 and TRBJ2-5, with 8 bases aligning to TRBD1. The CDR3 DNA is TGCAGCGGACAGGGGTTGGAGACCCAGTACTTC. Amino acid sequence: CSGQGLETQYF.